This TCR beta chain came from a study of blood T cells in healthy people across ages. Using a J-beta primer mix together with a sample-barcoded 5' primer, a second PCR was run for roughly 6 to 12 cycles. TCRdb reanalysed the 5' RACE reads using MiXCR and keeps one entry per CDR3 protein. The sample contains 1.5 million to 2 million distinct CDR3 sequences, about 30% of which appear only once. Donors ranged from about 6 to 90 years old and were healthy Caucasians in Russia. This clonotype occurred a few times. Germline CDR1 LGHDT, CDR2 YNNKEL (reference sequence). The CDR3 length is 15 residues. V lost 1 base, J lost 2 bases, and 11 bases lay in between.

The TCR comes from a woman aged 25 to 39 in good health. The genes are TRBV3-1 and TRBJ1-2, with TRBD1 as a possible D gene (6 bases). The sequenced material came from blood. CDR3 sequence: CASSQGQVENYGYTF. CDR3 coding DNA: TGTGCCAGCAGCCAAGGACAGGTGGAAAACTATGGCTACACCTTC.